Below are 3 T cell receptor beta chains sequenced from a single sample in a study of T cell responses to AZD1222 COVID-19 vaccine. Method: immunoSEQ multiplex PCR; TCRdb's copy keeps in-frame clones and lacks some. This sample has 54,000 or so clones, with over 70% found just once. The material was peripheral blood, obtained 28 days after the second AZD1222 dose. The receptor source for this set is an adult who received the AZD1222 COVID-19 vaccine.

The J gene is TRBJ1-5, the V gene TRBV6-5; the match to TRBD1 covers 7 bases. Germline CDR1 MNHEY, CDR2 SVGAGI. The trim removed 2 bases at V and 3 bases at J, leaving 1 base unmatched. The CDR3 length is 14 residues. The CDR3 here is CASSYRGLNQPQHF. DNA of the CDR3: TGTGCCAGCAGTTACAGGGGGCTCAATCAGCCCCAGCATTTT.

The CDR3 DNA reads TGTGCCAGCACCATCTCGTCAGGGACAGGGGGCAGAGAGACCCAGTACTTC. It is translated as CASTISSGTGGRETQYF. V usage is TRBV2 and J usage is TRBJ2-5; 12 bases are shared with TRBD1. The CDR3 sequence is 17 residues long. The germline V gene encodes CDR1 SNHLY and CDR2 FYNNEI. The J segment lost 4 bases and the V segment lost 7 bases, leaving 13 bases of the junction unmatched.

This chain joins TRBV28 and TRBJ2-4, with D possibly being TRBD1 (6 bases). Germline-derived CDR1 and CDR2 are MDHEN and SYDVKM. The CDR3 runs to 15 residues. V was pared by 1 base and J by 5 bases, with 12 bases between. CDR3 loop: CASSLFDRRENIQYF. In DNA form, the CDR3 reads TGTGCCAGCAGTTTATTCGACAGGCGCGAAAACATTCAGTACTTC.